This T cell receptor (beta chain) is from a study of read filtering for tumor transcriptome and immune sequencing. Overall study findings and caveats: The CD138-negative fraction was mixed bone marrow immune cells, not pure T cells. Without single-read clonotypes, shared clonotype proportions correlated more between IR-seq and RNA-seq.

Looked up from germline, CDR1 is ENHRY and CDR2 is SYGVKD. Trimming left V 8 bases short and J 5 bases short, with 11 bases between. The CDR3 runs 12 residues. The library was built from 400 to 500 ng RNA with molecular barcoded adaptors for alpha/delta and beta/gamma chains. TCRdb analysed the reads with MiXCR anew, one entry per CDR3 protein. The repertoire consists of about 130,000 distinct CDR3 sequences, with 13% occurring once and the leading ten covering 8% to 13%. Ten or more counts support this clonotype. Antigen specificity is unknown. This receptor was identified in a donor aged 40 or over with multiple myeloma. Sequencing was done on a sample of a population of CD138-negative cells sorted from bone marrow. V usage is TRBV10-3 and J usage is TRBJ2-3; D may be TRBD1 (6 bases). CDR3 nucleotide sequence: TGTGCCATCTCGGACAGAGGAGATACGCAGTATTTT. Its protein is CAISDRGDTQYF.